Detailed here is one TCR beta chain. What it recognizes is unknown. The PCR employed 60 Vbeta primers together with 13 Jbeta primers. Produced via immunoSEQ multiplex PCR; TCRdb's table is partial and in-frame only. Of roughly 120,000 clones listed, 80% are singletons. V was trimmed by 4 bases and J by 3 bases, leaving 10 bases between them. This CDR3 region has 13 residues. Germline CDR1 is LNHDA and CDR2 is SQIVND (reference sequence). This record comes from a study of cytomegalovirus exposure and HLA in healthy donors. Study observations and caveats: V- and J-gene trimming of TCR beta was linked (in a later analysis) to a missense DCLRE1C variant.

The chain recombines TRBV19 with TRBJ2-7; the D is unclear. The sample consisted of PBMCs. The sequence came from a female donor in good health and CMV-seropositive. The DNA of the CDR3 is TGTGCCAGTAGTACCTGGCCCAGCTACGAGCAGTACTTC. It codes for CASSTWPSYEQYF.